This passage covers 15 T cell receptor beta chains from one sample sequenced in a study of T cell changes during pregnancy in multiple sclerosis. Assay used: immunoSEQ multiplex PCR; TCRdb lists only in-frame clones, some missing. The table records about 41,000 clones, roughly nine tenths of them present only once. The specimen comprised CD4+ T cells from peripheral blood mononuclear cells, sampled in the first trimester of pregnancy. The receptors shown here come from a female donor with multiple sclerosis, enrolled in a pregnancy study.

The CDR3: CASSIRGTSEQYF. The CDR3 nucleotides are TGTGCCAGCAGCATCAGGGGAACGTCCGAGCAGTACTTC. The rearrangement uses TRBV27 and TRBJ2-7; a possible D gene is TRBD1 (6 bases). V was shortened by 6 bases and J by 6 bases, with 15 bases between the two germline ends. CDR3 size: 13 residues. The V gene's germline CDR1 is MNHEY and CDR2 SMNVEV (reference sequence).

This chain links TRBV5-7 with TRBJ1-2; 9 bases fit TRBD1. TRBV5-7 is classed as an ORF, of uncertain function. The CDR3 length is 12 residues. Unmatched junction bases numbered 2, after V lost 5 bases and J lost 6 bases. CDR3 protein: CASRRDRDGYTF. As DNA, the CDR3 is TGTGCCAGCAGGAGGGACAGGGATGGCTACACCTTC.

This rearrangement joins TRBV9 to TRBJ2-2; 8 positions match TRBD2. The germline gives CDR1 SGDLS, CDR2 YYNGEE. The CDR3 totals 16 residues. Trimming took 2 bases from V and 2 from J; bases not matched to a gene: 5. CDR3 residues: CASSVVAGRNTGELFF. CDR3 bases: TGTGCCAGCAGCGTGGTAGCGGGGCGCAACACCGGGGAGCTGTTTTTT.

V and J are TRBV4-3 and TRBJ1-1, with D possibly matching TRBD1 (6 bases). Germline CDR1 and CDR2: LGHNA and YSLEER. The CDR3 has 12 amino acids. The V end was cut by 4 bases, the J end by 7 bases, with 10 bases between. CDR3 nucleotides: TGCGCCAGCAGCCGGGTACAGGGTGAAGCTTTCTTT. This gives the protein CASSRVQGEAFF.

The genes are TRBV6-4 and TRBJ2-2; D unresolved. V lost 6 bases and J lost 0, with 8 bases in between. Germline values: CDR1 MRHNA, CDR2 SNTAGT. The CDR3 consists of 14 residues. The CDR3 loop is CASSATTNTGELFF. CDR3 sequence (DNA): TGTGCCAGCAGCGCCACTACGAACACCGGGGAGCTGTTTTTT.

J is TRBJ1-2 and V is TRBV29-1, with a weak D call TRBD1 (6 bases). This CDR3 is 15 amino acids long. Germline CDR1 is SQVTM and CDR2 is ANQGSEA. Trimming removed 4 bases from V and 8 bases from J, with 23 bases in between. CDR3 in amino acids: CSVGLGTQGRDGYTF. Written as DNA, the CDR3 is TGCAGCGTTGGTTTGGGGACACAGGGACGGGACGGCTACACCTTC.

The CDR3 loop is CASSLNGERGYTF. For the CDR3, the DNA is TGCGCCAGCAGCCTAAACGGGGAGAGAGGCTACACCTTC. V gene TRBV5-1 combines with J gene TRBJ1-2; D is unresolved. This CDR3 has 13 amino acids. CDR1 is SGHRS, CDR2 YFSETQ, per germline. The V and J ends lost 4 bases and 8 bases respectively, with 15 bases between them.

The chain is built from TRBV28 and TRBJ1-5; TRBD1 might be the D (5 bases). This CDR3 is built from 15 residues. Germline CDR1 reads MDHEN; CDR2 reads SYDVKM. Trimming stripped 3 bases from V and 7 bases from J, with 16 bases between. Written as DNA, the CDR3 is TGTGCCAGCAGTTTGGTCTCACAGGCAACGCAGCCCCAGCATTTT. This sequence encodes CASSLVSQATQPQHF. The full variable domain, completed using reference TRBV28 and TRBJ1-5, is DVKVTQSSRYLVKRTGEKVFLECVQDMDHENMFWYRQDPGLGLRLIYFSYDVKMKEKGDIPEGYSVSREKKERFSLILESASTNQTSMYLCASSLVSQATQPQHFGDGTRLSIL.

This clone was recorded a few times. The rearrangement uses TRBV7-9 and TRBJ2-7, with D unresolved. Germline CDR1 SEHNR, CDR2 FQNEAQ (reference sequence). The CDR3 totals 12 residues. V was shortened by 10 bases and J by 1 base, with 11 bases between the two germline ends. The CDR3 bases are TGTGCCATGGGCACGGCGTCCTACGAGCAGTACTTC. Translated, it gives CAMGTASYEQYF.

This chain links TRBV29-1 with TRBJ2-3; a possible D gene is TRBD2 (5 bases). The length of the CDR3 is 14 residues. The germline CDR1 and CDR2 sequences are SQVTM and ANQGSEA. The ends were cut back, 6 bases at V and 2 bases at J, with 15 bases in the middle. CDR3 DNA: TGCAGCGTAGCCCTAACCGGGATCACAGATACGCAGTATTTT. Its protein product is CSVALTGITDTQYF.

The rearrangement links TRBV29-1 to TRBJ2-1; D gene ambiguous. This CDR3 is built from 11 residues. Trimming shortened V by 6 bases and J by 7 bases, and 10 bases separated the two germline ends. CDR1 SQVTM and CDR2 ANQGSEA come from the germline V gene. CDR3 nucleotides: TGCAGCGTGGTCGGGTGGAATGAGCAGTTCTTC. Protein: CSVVGWNEQFF.

The gene calls are TRBV6-5 and TRBJ2-5, with D unresolved. The CDR3 loop spans 12 amino acids. The germline V and J ends were trimmed by 8 bases and 2 bases, with 9 bases remaining between them. The V gene's germline CDR1 is MNHEY and CDR2 SVGAGI. The DNA of the CDR3 is TGTGCCAGCCAAAACTTACAAGAGACCCAGTACTTC. This encodes CASQNLQETQYF.

The count of this clone is one. V gene TRBV5-4 combines with J gene TRBJ1-4, with TRBD1 matching 7 bases. CDR3 size: 14 residues. Germline V gene lookup returns CDR1 SGHNT and CDR2 YYREEE (reference sequence). Trimming took 4 bases from V and 8 from J; bases not matched to a gene: 8. The CDR3 region has the DNA TGTGCCAGCAGCACAAGACAGGGTGAGGAAAAACTGTTTTTT. Encoded protein: CASSTRQGEEKLFF.

The V call is TRBV10-3, the J call TRBJ2-1; 8 nucleotides agree with TRBD2. Germline CDR1 ENHRY, CDR2 SYGVKD. Unmatched junction bases numbered 10, after V lost 2 bases and J lost 10 bases. The CDR3 spans 15 residues. This CDR3 is CAISEAIAGPREQFF. The CDR3 DNA sequence: TGTGCCATCAGTGAGGCGATAGCGGGACCTCGAGAGCAGTTCTTC.

This sequence joins TRBV4-3 and TRBJ1-1; D not resolved. CDR1 is LGHNA, CDR2 YSLEER, per germline. Trimming left V 2 bases short and J 0 bases short, with 7 bases between. The CDR3 has 14 amino acids. CDR3 coding DNA: TGCGCCAGCAGCCAAATGGGCATGAACACTGAAGCTTTCTTT. Translation gives CASSQMGMNTEAFF.